These 20 T cell receptor beta chains originate from one sample sequenced in a study of CD8+ T cells in alopecia areata. It was cDNA, reverse transcribed from extracted RNA, that served as the sequencing template. Only in-frame clones appear in the TCRdb table, and some are missing; sequencing was by immunoSEQ multiplex PCR. Sampling found about 270,000 clones, none seen once. Using CD4, CD8alpha, NKG2D, NKG2ACE and other markers, pooled cutaneous lymph node cells were sorted. The sequenced sample consisted of CD4+ T cells sorted from a lymph node. The receptor set was obtained from a C3H/HeJ mouse with alopecia areata. The mice in this strain carry MHC haplotype H2-k.

On this clone itself: Genes and germline are mouse. The read terminates 4 residues before the CDR3 end, so the remaining end is supplied by the germline J gene. The chain couples TRBV1 to TRBJ2-2, with TRBD2 matching 9 bases. Germline V gene lookup returns CDR1 NSQYPW and CDR2 LRSPGD (reference sequence). The CDR3 is 16 amino acids. V lost 6 bases and J lost 0; bases outside the gene matches: 5. This chain's CDR3 is CTCRPRLGANTGQLYF. CDR3 DNA, as far as it was read: TGCACCTGCAGACCTCGACTGGGGGCAAACACCGGG.

A note on this clone: Genes and germline are mouse. The CDR3 extends 4 residues past the end of the read, so its final part is completed from the germline J gene. The chain links TRBV31 to TRBJ1-1; D possibly corresponds to TRBD1 (5 bases). CDR1 is GKSSPN, CDR2 SITVG, per germline. The CDR3 sequence is 10 residues long. The sequenced part of the CDR3 DNA is TGTGCCTGGAGTGGGGGA. Translation gives CAWSGG. The CDR3, in full, reads CAWSGGEVFF. Using reference TRBV31 and TRBJ1-1 for the parts outside the CDR3, the full variable domain is AQTIHQWPVAEIKAVGSPLSLGCTIKGKSSPNLYWYWQATGGTLQQLFYSITVGQVESVVQLNLSASRPKDDQFILSTEKLLLSHSGFYLCAWSGGEVFFGKGTRLTVV.

In this sample, this clone turned up a few times. Any gene name here is a mouse gene name. The sequence runs out 4 residues before the end of the CDR3; the remainder is reconstructed from the germline J gene. The rearrangement links TRBV17 to TRBJ2-1; 11 nucleotides align to TRBD2. The CDR3 has 16 amino acids. Looked up from germline, CDR1 is MNHDT and CDR2 is YYDKIL. The CDR3 is CASSRALGGLGAEQFF. The DNA read from the CDR3 is TGTGCTAGCAGTAGAGCACTGGGGGGGCTGGGGGCT.

To note about this clone: Gene names are the mouse ones. The read comes to an end 4 residues before the CDR3 does, leaving the germline J gene to fill in the end. The rearrangement links TRBV19 to TRBJ1-1; tentatively, D is TRBD1 (6 bases). The CDR3 contains 14 residues. CDR1 FNHDT and CDR2 SITEND come from the germline V gene (reference sequence). Trimming removed 3 bases at V and 3 bases at J, with 12 bases between. The DNA read from the CDR3 is TGTGCCAGCAGTAAGGACAGTTGGGACACA. The encoded protein is CASSKDSWDT. The full CDR3 is CASSKDSWDTEVFF.

In regard to this clone: The germline and genes are mouse ones. The sequenced part of the CDR3 DNA is TGTGCCAGCCGACTGGGGGCGGGAGAC. This translates into CASRLGAGD. The full CDR3 sequence reads CASRLGAGDTQYF. J is TRBJ2-5 and V is TRBV19; 9 bases are shared with TRBD2. The read ends 4 residues shy of where the CDR3 ends; the end is completed using the germline J gene. This CDR3 comprises 13 residues. CDR1 and CDR2 from the germline V gene are FNHDT and SITEND (reference sequence).

This clone has just a few counts. Gene names follow the mouse nomenclature. Read data end 3 residues before the CDR3 end; the end is taken from the germline J gene. The chain uses TRBV13-3 and TRBJ1-6, with no clear D. TRBJ1-6 is classed as an ORF, of uncertain function. There are 13 residues in the CDR3. Trimming cost V 4 bases and J 8 bases, with 10 bases left between them. Per germline, CDR1 NNHDY and CDR2 SYVADS. The CDR3 here is CASSLDRDSPLYF. The part of the CDR3 DNA that was read is TGTGCCAGCAGTCTGGATCGGGATTCGCCC.

As for this clone: The gene names here belong to mouse. The CDR3 extends 4 residues past the end of the read, so its final part is completed from the germline J gene. V gene TRBV17 combines with J gene TRBJ2-7; 7 bases line up with TRBD1. V was pared by 3 bases and J by 1 base, with 6 bases of the junction left unmatched. CDR1 and CDR2 from the germline V gene are MNHDT and YYDKIL. The CDR3 length is 15 residues. The CDR3 protein is CASSRRDRTSYEQYF. Partial CDR3 DNA: TGTGCTAGCAGTAGGAGGGACAGAACATCCTAT.

This clone was recorded a few times. The gene symbols are mouse symbols. The CDR3 extends 4 residues past the end of the read, so its final part is completed from the germline J gene. The chain has TRBV19 and TRBJ2-7, with TRBD1 matching 10 bases. Germline V gives CDR1 FNHDT, CDR2 SITEND (reference sequence). The CDR3 runs 14 residues. This CDR3 is CASTGPGQGHEQYF. The CDR3 DNA, read in part, is TGTGCCAGCACCGGCCCGGGACAGGGGCAT.

This clone was picked up a small number of times. Gene names and germline refer to mouse. The CDR3 goes on 4 residues after the read ends, and that part is filled in from the germline J gene. Other DNA sequences of this sample code for an identical CDR3. The chain carries TRBV1 and TRBJ2-7; D is uncertain. V lost 1 base and J 3 bases, leaving 7 bases between the germline ends. The length of the CDR3 is 13 residues. The V gene's germline CDR1 is NSQYPW and CDR2 LRSPGD (reference sequence). The CDR3 loop is CTCSAGQNYEQYF. The CDR3 bases that were read are TGCACCTGCAGTGCAGGACAAAACTAT.

Details on this clone: Any gene name here is a mouse gene name. The CDR3 end lies 4 residues beyond the end of the read and is filled in from the germline J gene. The chain uses TRBV13-1 and TRBJ2-7, with TRBD2 matching 11 bases. From germline, CDR1 is NSHNY and CDR2 SYGAGN. This CDR3 spans 13 amino acids. Trimming at V came to 5 bases and at J to 3 bases, leaving 1 base not matched to a gene. The CDR3 reads CASRTGGVYEQYF. Partial CDR3 DNA: TGTGCCAGCAGGACTGGGGGGGTCTAT.

As to this clone: Mouse germline and gene names are used. The read terminates 4 residues ahead of where the CDR3 ends, so the germline J gene completes it. V and J are TRBV13-2 and TRBJ2-3; TRBD2 agrees at 11 bases. The CDR3 spans 17 residues. Germline V lookup: CDR1 NNHNN, CDR2 SYGAGS (reference sequence). J lost 1 base, V lost 2 bases, and 6 bases had no gene match. Partial CDR3 DNA: TGTGCCAGCGGTGACACTGGGGGGGCGCGGGGTGCAGAA. Residues: CASGDTGGARGAE. The entire CDR3 protein is CASGDTGGARGAETLYF.

This clone has more than one count but fewer than ten. Gene names refer to mouse genes. The CDR3 goes on 4 residues after the read ends, and that part is filled in from the germline J gene. Other DNA sequences in the sample encode the same CDR3. This chain uses TRBV19 with TRBJ2-1, with D possibly TRBD1 on 6 matching bases. This CDR3 comprises 14 residues. Between the trimmed V and J ends, which lost 2 bases and 1 base, there was a span of 7 bases. Germline CDR1 and CDR2: FNHDT and SITEND (reference sequence). The covered CDR3 bases are TGTGCCAGCAGTATTGACAGGAACTATGCT. Its translation: CASSIDRNYA. In full, the CDR3 reads CASSIDRNYAEQFF.

With respect to this clone: Here the gene names and germline are mouse. The missing CDR3 end, 4 residues past where the read stops, is filled in from the germline J gene. The chain employs TRBV17 and TRBJ2-1; 9 bases map to TRBD2. Trimming took 3 bases from V and 4 from J; bases not matched to a gene: 4. Germline CDR1 and CDR2: MNHDT and YYDKIL. This CDR3 comprises 15 residues. The DNA read from the CDR3 is TGTGCTAGCAGTAGGGCTGGGGGGGAATATGCT. Its protein is CASSRAGGEYA. The complete CDR3 protein is CASSRAGGEYAEQFF.

This clone came up a few times. The gene symbols are mouse symbols. The read stops 4 residues short of the end of the CDR3; the missing end is completed from the germline J gene. The genes are TRBV13-2 and TRBJ2-3, with 8 bases aligning to TRBD1. V lost 3 bases, J lost 2 bases, and 2 bases stayed unmatched. The CDR3 totals 14 residues. Germline CDR1 NNHNN, CDR2 SYGAGS (reference sequence). Incomplete CDR3 DNA: TGTGCCAGCGGTGGGACAGGGAATGCAGAA. Its translation is CASGGTGNAE. The whole CDR3 sequence reads CASGGTGNAETLYF.

Worth noting for this clone: The gene names here belong to mouse. The sequenced fragment ends 4 residues before the CDR3 boundary, so the rest is inferred from the germline J gene. The V gene is TRBV13-1, the J gene TRBJ2-5, with TRBD1 identical over 12 bases. The CDR3 has 17 residues. Germline V gene sequence: CDR1 NSHNY, CDR2 SYGAGN. CDR3 protein: CASSKPAGQGARDTQYF. Incomplete CDR3 DNA: TGTGCCAGCAGCAAACCCGCGGGACAGGGGGCGCGGGAC.

This clone turned up a few times. The gene symbols are mouse symbols. The read stops 4 residues short of the end of the CDR3; the missing end is completed from the germline J gene. The same CDR3 can be traced to other DNA sequences in this sample. The chain carries TRBV1 and TRBJ2-1; the match to TRBD2 covers 11 bases. Looked up from germline, CDR1 is NSQYPW and CDR2 is LRSPGD (reference sequence). This CDR3 region has 15 residues. Germline trimming cut 2 bases from V and 4 bases from J; bases unmatched to any gene: 1. The CDR3 here is CTCSARDWGYAEQFF. The covered CDR3 bases are TGCACCTGCAGTGCAAGGGACTGGGGGTATGCT.

This clone was seen a handful of times. Germline and genes here are mouse. The read stops 4 residues short of the end of the CDR3; the missing end is completed from the germline J gene. This chain joins TRBV19 and TRBJ2-1; a possible D gene is TRBD1 (6 bases). In germline, CDR1 is FNHDT, CDR2 SITEND (reference sequence). With 7 bases removed from V and 4 bases from J, the gap between germline ends came to 12 bases. This CDR3 is built from 13 residues. The CDR3 bases that were read are TGTGCCAGCGCTGGACAGAAGTATGCT. As protein: CASAGQKYA. From start to end, the CDR3 is CASAGQKYAEQFF.

In regard to this clone: The listed genes are named as in mouse. The read ends 4 residues early relative to the CDR3; the germline J gene fills the gap. The chain is built from TRBV1 and TRBJ2-4; TRBD2 matches 7 bases. Looked up from germline, CDR1 is NSQYPW and CDR2 is LRSPGD (reference sequence). The CDR3 is 16 amino acids. The V segment lost 0 bases and the J segment 2 bases; nucleotides outside the gene matches: 5. The CDR3 protein is CTCSADPWGVQNTLYF. CDR3 DNA (partial): TGCACCTGCAGTGCAGATCCTTGGGGGGTTCAAAAC.

Of note for this clone: Genes and germline come from the mouse. The read terminates 4 residues before the CDR3 end, so the remaining end is supplied by the germline J gene. Other nucleotide sequences in the sample specify the same CDR3. The chain carries TRBV19 and TRBJ2-5; D perhaps matches TRBD2 (6 bases). The CDR3 spans 14 residues. The germline V gene encodes CDR1 FNHDT and CDR2 SITEND (reference sequence). V lost 2 bases to trimming and J lost 0 bases, with 7 bases between them. The CDR3 bases that were read are TGTGCCAGCAGTATGGGACTTAACCAAGAC. Residues: CASSMGLNQD. The whole CDR3 sequence is CASSMGLNQDTQYF.

This clone was observed a handful of times. Genes and germline are mouse. The read ends 4 residues shy of where the CDR3 ends; the end is completed using the germline J gene. This chain uses TRBV13-3 with TRBJ2-3, with TRBD2 matching over 8 bases. V lost 2 bases to trimming and J lost 0 bases; unmatched junction nucleotides: 5. This CDR3 comprises 16 residues. The germline CDR1 and CDR2 sequences are NNHDY and SYVADS. CDR3 loop: CASSELGASSAETLYF. Partial CDR3 DNA: TGTGCCAGCAGTGAACTGGGGGCCTCTAGTGCAGAA.